This T cell receptor beta chain originates from a study of blood T cell repertoires in COVID-19. The recovered donors of Cohort 3 showed two negative PCRs, clearance, or symptom resolution. Source study methods: Reference gene primer amplification gave nucleated cell count estimates. The protocol was immunoSEQ multiplex PCR, while the TCRdb copy is restricted to in-frame clones and leaves out a portion. The DNA gave D and trimming, while V, J and clone size come from that table. The sample has 150,000 to 200,000 clones, almost 85% seen once; the top ten hold 9.5% to 12%. V gave up 0 bases and J gave up 0 bases; unmatched junction bases: 7. This CDR3 has 17 residues. Germline V gives CDR1 SGDLS, CDR2 YYNGEE.

What was sequenced was PBMCs or T cells enriched from blood (not recorded which). The sequence derives from a man aged 45-65 years who had recovered from COVID-19. The genes are TRBV9 and TRBJ2-3, with 7 bases aligning to TRBD2. CDR3 bases: TGTGCCAGCAGCGTAGGTCCCGGGGGGACTAGCACAGATACGCAGTATTTT. It translates to CASSVGPGGTSTDTQYF. Full variable domain (outside the CDR3, taken from reference TRBV9 and TRBJ2-3): DSGVTQTPKHLITATGQRVTLRCSPRSGDLSVYWYQQSLDQGLQFLIQYYNGEERAKGNILERFSAQQFPDLHSELNLSSLELGDSALYFCASSVGPGGTSTDTQYFGPGTRLTVL.